This TCR beta chain was identified during a study of T-cell memory formation after mild COVID-19. A single record per CDR3 protein comes from TCRdb applying MiXCR to the 5' RACE reads. Here the sample spans more than 7,000 distinct CDR3 sequences, approximately 33% being singletons. This CDR3 is built from 15 residues. The germline V gene encodes CDR1 SGHDT and CDR2 YYEEEE. The V end lost 0 bases, the J end lost 0 bases, and 7 bases lay between the germline ends. In its sample, this clonotype was seen once. Sample: PBMCs or a T cell subset sorted from them (not recorded which). The receptor was derived from an adult woman who had mild COVID-19 (a few samples of this study predate the infection). Cell type and time point are not known. The chain joins TRBV5-6 to TRBJ1-3; D is ambiguous. CDR3 nucleotide sequence: TGTGCCAGCAGCTTGGTAGCGGCCTCTGGAAACACCATATATTTT. Its protein product is CASSLVAASGNTIYF.